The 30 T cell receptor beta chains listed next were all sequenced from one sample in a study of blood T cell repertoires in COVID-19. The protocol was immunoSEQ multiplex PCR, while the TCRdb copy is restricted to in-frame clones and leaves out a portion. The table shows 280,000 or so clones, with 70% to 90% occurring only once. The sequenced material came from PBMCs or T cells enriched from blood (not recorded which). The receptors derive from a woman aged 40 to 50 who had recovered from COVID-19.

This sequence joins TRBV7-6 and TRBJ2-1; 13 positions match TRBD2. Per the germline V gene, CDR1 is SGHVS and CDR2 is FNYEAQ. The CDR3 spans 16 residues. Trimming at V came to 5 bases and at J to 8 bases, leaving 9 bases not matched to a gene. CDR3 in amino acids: CASSRLAGGGADEQFF. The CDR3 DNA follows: TGTGCCAGCAGCCGACTAGCGGGAGGTGGTGCAGATGAGCAGTTCTTC.

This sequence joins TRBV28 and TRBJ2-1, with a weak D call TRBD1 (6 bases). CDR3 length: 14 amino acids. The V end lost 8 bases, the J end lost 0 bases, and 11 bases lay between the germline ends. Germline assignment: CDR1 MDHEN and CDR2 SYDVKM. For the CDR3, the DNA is TGTGCCAGCCACAGGGCCGGCTCCTACAATGAGCAGTTCTTC. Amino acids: CASHRAGSYNEQFF.

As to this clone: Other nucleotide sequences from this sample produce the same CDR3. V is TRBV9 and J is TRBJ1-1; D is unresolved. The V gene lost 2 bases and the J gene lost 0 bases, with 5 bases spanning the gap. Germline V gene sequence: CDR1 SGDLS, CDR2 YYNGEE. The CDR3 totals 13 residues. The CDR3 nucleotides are TGTGCCAGCAGCGTTGCTATGAACACTGAAGCTTTCTTT. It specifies CASSVAMNTEAFF.

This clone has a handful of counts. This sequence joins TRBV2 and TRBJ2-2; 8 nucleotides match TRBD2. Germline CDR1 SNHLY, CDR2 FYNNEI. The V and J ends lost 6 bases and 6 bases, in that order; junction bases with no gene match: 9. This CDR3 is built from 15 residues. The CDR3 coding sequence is TGTGCCAGCAGCACACTAGCGGTGGTCGCCGGGGAGCTGTTTTTT. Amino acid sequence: CASSTLAVVAGELFF.

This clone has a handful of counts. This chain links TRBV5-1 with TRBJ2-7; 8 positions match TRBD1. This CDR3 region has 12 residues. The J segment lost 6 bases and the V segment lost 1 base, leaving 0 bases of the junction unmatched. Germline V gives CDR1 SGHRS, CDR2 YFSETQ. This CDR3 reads CASSLTGGEQYF. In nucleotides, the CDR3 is TGCGCCAGCAGCTTGACAGGGGGCGAGCAGTACTTC.

The CDR3 loop reads CASSQGARETQYF. In nucleotides, the CDR3 is TGTGCCAGCAGCCAAGGCGCCCGGGAGACCCAGTACTTC. This chain connects TRBV3-1 (or the pseudogene TRBV3-2) to TRBJ2-5; D gene uncertain. Germline assignment: CDR1 LGHDT and CDR2 YNNKEL (reference sequence). Trimming left V 1 base short and J 5 bases short, with 8 bases between. The CDR3 runs to 13 residues.

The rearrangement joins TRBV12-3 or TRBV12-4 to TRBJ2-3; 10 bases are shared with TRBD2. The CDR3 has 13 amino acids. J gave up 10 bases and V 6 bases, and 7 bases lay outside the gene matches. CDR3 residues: CASRAASGGAQYF. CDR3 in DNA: TGTGCCAGCAGAGCCGCTAGCGGGGGTGCGCAGTATTTT.

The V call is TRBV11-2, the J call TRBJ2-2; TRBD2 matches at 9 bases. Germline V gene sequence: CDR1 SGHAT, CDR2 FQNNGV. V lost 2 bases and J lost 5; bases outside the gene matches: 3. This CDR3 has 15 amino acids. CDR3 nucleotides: TGTGCCAGCAGCTTACGGACTAGCGCTACCGGGGAGCTGTTTTTT. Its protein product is CASSLRTSATGELFF. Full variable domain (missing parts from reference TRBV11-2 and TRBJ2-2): EAGVAQSPRYKIIEKRQSVAFWCNPISGHATLYWYQQILGQGPKLLIQFQNNGVVDDSQLPKDRFSAERLKGVDSTLKIQPAKLEDSAVYLCASSLRTSATGELFFGEGSRLTVL.

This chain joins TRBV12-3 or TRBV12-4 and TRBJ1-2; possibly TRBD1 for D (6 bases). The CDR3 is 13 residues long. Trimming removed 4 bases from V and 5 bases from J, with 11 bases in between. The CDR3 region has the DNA TGTGCCAGCAGTTCATGGACAGTATATGGCTACACCTTC. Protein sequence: CASSSWTVYGYTF.

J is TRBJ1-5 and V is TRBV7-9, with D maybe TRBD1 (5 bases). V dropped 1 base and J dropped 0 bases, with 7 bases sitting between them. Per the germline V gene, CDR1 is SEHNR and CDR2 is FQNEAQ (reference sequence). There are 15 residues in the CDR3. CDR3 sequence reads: CASSLGTRSNQPQHF. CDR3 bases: TGTGCCAGCAGCTTAGGGACACGTAGCAATCAGCCCCAGCATTTT.

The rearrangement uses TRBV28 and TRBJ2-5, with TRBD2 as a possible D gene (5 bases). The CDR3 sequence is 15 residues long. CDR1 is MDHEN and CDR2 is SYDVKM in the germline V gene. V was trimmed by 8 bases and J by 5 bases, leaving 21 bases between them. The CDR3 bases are TGTGCCAGCTGTGGGAGAACGGCGGCCCAGGAGACCCAGTACTTC. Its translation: CASCGRTAAQETQYF.

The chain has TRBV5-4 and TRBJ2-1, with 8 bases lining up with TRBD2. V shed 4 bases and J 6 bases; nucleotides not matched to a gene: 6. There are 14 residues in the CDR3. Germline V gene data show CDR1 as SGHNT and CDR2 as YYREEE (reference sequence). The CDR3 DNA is TGTGCCAGCAGCGCGGGAGGACCTGCCAATGAGCAGTTCTTC. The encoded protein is CASSAGGPANEQFF.

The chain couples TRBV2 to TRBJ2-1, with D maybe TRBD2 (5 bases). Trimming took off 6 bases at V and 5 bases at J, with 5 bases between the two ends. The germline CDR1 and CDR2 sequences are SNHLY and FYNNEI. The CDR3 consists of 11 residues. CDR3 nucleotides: TGTGCCAGCAGGCGGGACAATGAGCAGTTCTTC. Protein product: CASRRDNEQFF.

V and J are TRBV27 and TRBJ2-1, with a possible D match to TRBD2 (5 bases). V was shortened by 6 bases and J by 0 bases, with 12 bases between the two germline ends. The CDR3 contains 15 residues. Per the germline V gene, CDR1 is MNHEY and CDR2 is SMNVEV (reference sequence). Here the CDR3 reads CASSYMGSSYNEQFF. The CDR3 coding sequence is TGTGCCAGCAGCTATATGGGGAGCTCCTACAATGAGCAGTTCTTC.

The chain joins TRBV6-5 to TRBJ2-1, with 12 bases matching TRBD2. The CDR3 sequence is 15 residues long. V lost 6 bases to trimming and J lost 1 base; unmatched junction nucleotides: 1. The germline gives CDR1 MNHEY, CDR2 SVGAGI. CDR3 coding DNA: TGTGCCAGCAGGCTAGCGGGAGGGTCCTACAATGAGCAGTTCTTC. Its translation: CASRLAGGSYNEQFF.

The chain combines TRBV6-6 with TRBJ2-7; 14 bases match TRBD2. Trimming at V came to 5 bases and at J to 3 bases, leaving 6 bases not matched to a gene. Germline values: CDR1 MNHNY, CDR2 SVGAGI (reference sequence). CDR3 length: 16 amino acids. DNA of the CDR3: TGTGCCAGCAGTCCACTAGGGACTAGCGGGAGCTACGAGCAGTACTTC. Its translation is CASSPLGTSGSYEQYF.

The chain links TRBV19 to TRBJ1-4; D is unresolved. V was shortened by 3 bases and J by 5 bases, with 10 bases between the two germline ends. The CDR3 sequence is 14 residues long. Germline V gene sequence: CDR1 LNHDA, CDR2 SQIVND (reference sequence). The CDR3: CASSIWQRNEKLFF. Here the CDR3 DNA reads TGTGCCAGTAGTATTTGGCAGAGGAATGAAAAACTGTTTTTT.

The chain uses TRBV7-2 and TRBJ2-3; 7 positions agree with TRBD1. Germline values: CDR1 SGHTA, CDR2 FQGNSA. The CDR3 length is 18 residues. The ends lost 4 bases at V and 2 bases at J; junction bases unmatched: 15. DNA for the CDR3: TGTGCCAGCAGCTCCGACCCGAGACAGGGCCCCCACACAGATACGCAGTATTTT. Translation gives CASSSDPRQGPHTDTQYF.

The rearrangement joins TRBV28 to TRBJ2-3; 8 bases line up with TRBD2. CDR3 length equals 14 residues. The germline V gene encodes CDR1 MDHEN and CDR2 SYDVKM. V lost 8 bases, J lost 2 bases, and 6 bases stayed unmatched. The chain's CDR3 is CASGTSGLTDTQYF. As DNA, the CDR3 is TGTGCCAGCGGAACTAGCGGACTCACAGATACGCAGTATTTT.

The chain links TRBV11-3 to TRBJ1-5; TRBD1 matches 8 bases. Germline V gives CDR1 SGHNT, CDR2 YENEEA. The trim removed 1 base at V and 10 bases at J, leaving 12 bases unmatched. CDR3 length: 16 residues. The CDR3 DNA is TGTGCCAGCAGCTTAGTGGATCAGGGGGCCGGTCTACCCCAGCATTTT. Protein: CASSLVDQGAGLPQHF.

The CDR3 region is CASSSSGTGPYSNQPQHF. CDR3 nucleotide sequence: TGTGCCAGCAGCTCATCCGGGACAGGGCCTTATAGCAATCAGCCCCAGCATTTT. The chain recombines TRBV7-2 with TRBJ1-5; 9 positions match TRBD1. V lost 4 bases, J lost 0 bases, and 10 bases stayed unmatched. The germline CDR1 and CDR2 sequences are SGHTA and FQGNSA. This CDR3 is built from 18 residues.

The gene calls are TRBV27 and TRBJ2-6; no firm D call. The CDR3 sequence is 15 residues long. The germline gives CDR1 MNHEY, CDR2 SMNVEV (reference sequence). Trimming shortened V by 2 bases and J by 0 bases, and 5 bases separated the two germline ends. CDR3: CASSLRASGANVLTF. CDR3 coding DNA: TGTGCCAGCAGTTTACGAGCCTCTGGGGCCAACGTCCTGACTTTC. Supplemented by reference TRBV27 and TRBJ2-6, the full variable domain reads EAQVTQNPRYLITVTGKKLTVTCSQNMNHEYMSWYRQDPGLGLRQIYYSMNVEVTDKGDVPEGYKVSRKEKRNFPLILESPSPNQTSLYFCASSLRASGANVLTFGAGSRLTVL.

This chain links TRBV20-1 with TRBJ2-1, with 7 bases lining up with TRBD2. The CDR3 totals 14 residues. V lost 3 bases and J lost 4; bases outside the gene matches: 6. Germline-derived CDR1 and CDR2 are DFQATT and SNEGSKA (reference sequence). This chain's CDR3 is CSASRWEGYNEQFF. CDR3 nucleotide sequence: TGCAGTGCTAGTCGGTGGGAGGGTTACAATGAGCAGTTCTTC.

CDR3 protein: CSVGIGGGSYEQYF. DNA for the CDR3: TGCAGCGTTGGCATCGGCGGTGGCTCCTACGAGCAGTACTTC. This chain joins TRBV29-1 and TRBJ2-7; D call uncertain. Trimming took 4 bases from V and 0 from J, leaving 13 bases between them. CDR1 and CDR2 (germline): SQVTM, ANQGSEA. The CDR3 runs 14 residues.

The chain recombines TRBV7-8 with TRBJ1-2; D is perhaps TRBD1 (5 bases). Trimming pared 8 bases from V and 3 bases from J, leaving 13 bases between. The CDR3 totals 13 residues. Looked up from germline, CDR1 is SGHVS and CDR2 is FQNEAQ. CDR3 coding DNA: TGTGCCAGCCACAGTGGGGGGGACTATGGCTACACCTTC. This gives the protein CASHSGGDYGYTF.

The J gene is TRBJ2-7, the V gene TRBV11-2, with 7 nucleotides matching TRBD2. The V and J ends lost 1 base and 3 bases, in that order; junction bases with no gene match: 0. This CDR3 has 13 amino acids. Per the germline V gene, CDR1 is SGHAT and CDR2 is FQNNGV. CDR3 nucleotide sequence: TGTGCCAGCAGCTTAGGGACTAGCTACGAGCAGTACTTC. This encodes CASSLGTSYEQYF.

The CDR3 loop reads CASSPPLNAQHF. As DNA, the CDR3 is TGTGCCAGCTCACCACCATTAAATGCCCAGCATTTT. V is TRBV18 and J is TRBJ1-5; D not resolved. Germline lookup yields CDR1 KGHSH and CDR2 LQKENI. The CDR3 contains 12 residues. Deletions cut 0 bases from V and 11 bases from J, with 8 bases between. Based on the CDR3 plus reference TRBV18 and TRBJ1-5, the full variable domain is NAGVMQNPRHLVRRRGQEARLRCSPMKGHSHVYWYRQLPEEGLKFMVYLQKENIIDESGMPKERFSAEFPKEGPSILRIQQVVRGDSAAYFCASSPPLNAQHFGDGTRLSIL.

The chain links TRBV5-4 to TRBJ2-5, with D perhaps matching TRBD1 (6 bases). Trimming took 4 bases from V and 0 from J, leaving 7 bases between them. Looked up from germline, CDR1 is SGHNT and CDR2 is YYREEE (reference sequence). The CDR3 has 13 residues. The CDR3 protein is CASSTGYQETQYF. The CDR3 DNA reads TGTGCCAGCAGCACAGGGTACCAAGAGACCCAGTACTTC.

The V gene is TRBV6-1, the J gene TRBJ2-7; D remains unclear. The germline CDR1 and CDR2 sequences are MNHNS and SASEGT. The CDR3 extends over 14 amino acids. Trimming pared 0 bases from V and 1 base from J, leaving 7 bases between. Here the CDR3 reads CASSEAQQSYEQYF. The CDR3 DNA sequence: TGTGCCAGCAGTGAAGCGCAACAATCCTACGAGCAGTACTTC.

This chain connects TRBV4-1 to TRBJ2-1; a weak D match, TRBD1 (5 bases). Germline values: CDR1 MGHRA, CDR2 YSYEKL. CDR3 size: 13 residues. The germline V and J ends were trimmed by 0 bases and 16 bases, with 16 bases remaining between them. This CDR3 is CASSQDSGRVYFF. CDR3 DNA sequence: TGCGCCAGCAGCCAAGATTCGGGCAGGGTTTATTTCTTC.